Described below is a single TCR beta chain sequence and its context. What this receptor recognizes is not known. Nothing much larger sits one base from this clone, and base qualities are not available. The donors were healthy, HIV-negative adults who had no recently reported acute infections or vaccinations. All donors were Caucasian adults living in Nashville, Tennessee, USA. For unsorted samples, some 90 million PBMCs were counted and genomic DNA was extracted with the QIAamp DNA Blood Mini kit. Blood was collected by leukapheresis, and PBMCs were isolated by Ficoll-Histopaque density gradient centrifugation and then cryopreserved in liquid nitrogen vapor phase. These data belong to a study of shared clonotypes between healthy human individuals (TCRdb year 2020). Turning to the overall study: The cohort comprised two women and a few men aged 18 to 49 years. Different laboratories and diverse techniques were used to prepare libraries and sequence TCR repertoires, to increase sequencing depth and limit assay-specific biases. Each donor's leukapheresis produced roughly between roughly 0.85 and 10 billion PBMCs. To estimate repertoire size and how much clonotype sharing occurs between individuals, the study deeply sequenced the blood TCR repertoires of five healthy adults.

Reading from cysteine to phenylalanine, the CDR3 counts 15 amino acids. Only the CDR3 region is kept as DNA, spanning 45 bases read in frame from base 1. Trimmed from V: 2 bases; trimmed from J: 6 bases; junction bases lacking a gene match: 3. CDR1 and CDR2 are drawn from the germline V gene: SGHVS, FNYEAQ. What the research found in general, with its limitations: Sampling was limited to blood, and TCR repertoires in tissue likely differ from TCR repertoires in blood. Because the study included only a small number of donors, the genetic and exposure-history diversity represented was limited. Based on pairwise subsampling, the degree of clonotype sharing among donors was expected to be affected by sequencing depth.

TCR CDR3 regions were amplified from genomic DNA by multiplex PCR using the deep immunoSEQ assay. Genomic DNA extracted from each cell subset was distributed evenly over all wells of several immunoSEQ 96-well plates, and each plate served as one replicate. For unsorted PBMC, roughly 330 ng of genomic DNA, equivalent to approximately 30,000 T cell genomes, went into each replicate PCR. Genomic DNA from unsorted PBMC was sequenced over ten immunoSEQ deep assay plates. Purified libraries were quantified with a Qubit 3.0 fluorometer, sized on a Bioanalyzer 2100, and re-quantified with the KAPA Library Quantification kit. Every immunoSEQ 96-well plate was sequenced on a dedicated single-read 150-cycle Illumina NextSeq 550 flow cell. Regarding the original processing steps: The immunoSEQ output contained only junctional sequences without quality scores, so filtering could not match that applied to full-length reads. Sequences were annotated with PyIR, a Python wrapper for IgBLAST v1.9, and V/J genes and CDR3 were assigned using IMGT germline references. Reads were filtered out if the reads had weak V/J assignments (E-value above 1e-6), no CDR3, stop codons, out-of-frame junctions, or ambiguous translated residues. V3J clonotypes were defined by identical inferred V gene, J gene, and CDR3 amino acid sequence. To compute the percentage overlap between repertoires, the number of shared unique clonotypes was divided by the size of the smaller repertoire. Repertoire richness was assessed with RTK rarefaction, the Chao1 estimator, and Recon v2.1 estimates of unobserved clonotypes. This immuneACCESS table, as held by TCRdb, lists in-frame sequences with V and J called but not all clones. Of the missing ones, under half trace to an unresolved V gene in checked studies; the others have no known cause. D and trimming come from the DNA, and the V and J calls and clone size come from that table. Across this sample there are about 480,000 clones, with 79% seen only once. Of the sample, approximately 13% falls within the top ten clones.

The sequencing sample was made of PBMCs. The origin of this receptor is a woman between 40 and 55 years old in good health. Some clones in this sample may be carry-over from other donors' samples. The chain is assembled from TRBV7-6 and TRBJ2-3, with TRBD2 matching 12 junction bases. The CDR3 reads CASSLLLAGGDTQYF. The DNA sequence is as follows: TGTGCCAGCAGCTTATTACTAGCGGGAGGTGATACGCAGTATTTT.